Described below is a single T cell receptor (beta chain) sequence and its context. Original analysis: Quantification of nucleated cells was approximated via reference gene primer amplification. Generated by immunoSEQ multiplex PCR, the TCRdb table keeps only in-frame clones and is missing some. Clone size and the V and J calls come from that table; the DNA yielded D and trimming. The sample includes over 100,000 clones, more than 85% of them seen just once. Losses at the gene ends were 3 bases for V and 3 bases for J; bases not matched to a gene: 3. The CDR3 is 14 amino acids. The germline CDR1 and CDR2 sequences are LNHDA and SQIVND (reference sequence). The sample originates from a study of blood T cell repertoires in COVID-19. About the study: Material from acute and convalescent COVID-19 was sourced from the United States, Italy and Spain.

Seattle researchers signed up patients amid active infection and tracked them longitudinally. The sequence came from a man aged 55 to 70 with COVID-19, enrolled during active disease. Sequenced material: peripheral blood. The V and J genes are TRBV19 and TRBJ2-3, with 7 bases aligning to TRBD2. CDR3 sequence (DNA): TGTGCCAGTAGTATCCTACTAGCGACAGATACGCAGTATTTT. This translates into CASSILLATDTQYF.